A single T cell receptor (beta chain) is shown here with its context. Its antigen is undetermined. Peripheral blood, ten milliliters per donor, was collected. The use of a sample-barcoded 5' primer and a J-beta primer mix characterized a second PCR of roughly 6 to 11 cycles. TCRdb reprocessed the 5' RACE reads with MiXCR, giving one entry per CDR3 protein. The sample includes approximately 2,000,000 distinct CDR3 sequences, about 39% seen only once; the top ten take 23%. The sample belongs to a study of blood T cells in healthy people across ages. Study findings and constraints: No conclusive comparison of naive versus antigen-experienced cells was possible with unsorted PBMCs. Estimated diversity across one million T cells was deemed an underestimate. Age brought a roughly linear fall in TCR beta diversity measured per million T cells.

V was clipped by 5 bases and J by 2 bases, with 6 bases between them. CDR1 and CDR2 from the germline V gene are SGHVS and FNYEAQ. The CDR3 has 12 residues. V is TRBV7-6 and J is TRBJ1-1; D gene unclear. The sequenced sample was blood. The TCR sequence derives from a human donor in good health. For the CDR3, the DNA is TGTGCCAGCAGCAAATTTAACACTGAAGCTTTCTTT. This sequence encodes CASSKFNTEAFF. The full variable domain, in which reference TRBV7-6 and TRBJ1-1 provide the parts outside the CDR3, is GAGVSQSPRYKVTKRGQDVALRCDPISGHVSLYWYRQALGQGPEFLTYFNYEAQQDKSGLPNDRFSAERPEGSISTLTIQRTEQRDSAMYRCASSKFNTEAFFGQGTRLTVV.